This T cell receptor (beta chain) was sequenced in a study of blood T cells in healthy people across ages. Study-wide background: Using template switching, researchers captured about one barcoded beta molecule for each two T cells.

The CDR3 is 14 amino acids. CDR1 and CDR2 from the germline V gene are MDHEN and SYDVKM. Between the trimmed V and J ends, which lost 3 bases and 1 base, there was a span of 8 bases. Study observations and caveats: Any conclusive comparison of naive versus antigen-experienced cells was prevented by using unsorted PBMCs. Donors of long life had a larger count of naive CD4+ cells and greater diversity than aged donors.

The use of a sample-barcoded 5' primer and a J-beta primer mix characterized a second PCR of roughly 6 to 11 cycles. TCRdb ran MiXCR on the 5' RACE reads and lists one entry per CDR3 protein. The table includes approximately 1,700,000 distinct CDR3 sequences, more than 35% detected once. This clonotype was counted only a few times. Its antigen is not identified. The source of this sequence is a human donor in good health. The chain recombines TRBV28 with TRBJ2-3, with D tentatively TRBD2 (6 bases). The sequencing sample was made of blood. Here the CDR3 DNA reads TGTGCCAGCAGTTTGCGGGGCCGCACAGATACGCAGTATTTT. The encoded protein is CASSLRGRTDTQYF.